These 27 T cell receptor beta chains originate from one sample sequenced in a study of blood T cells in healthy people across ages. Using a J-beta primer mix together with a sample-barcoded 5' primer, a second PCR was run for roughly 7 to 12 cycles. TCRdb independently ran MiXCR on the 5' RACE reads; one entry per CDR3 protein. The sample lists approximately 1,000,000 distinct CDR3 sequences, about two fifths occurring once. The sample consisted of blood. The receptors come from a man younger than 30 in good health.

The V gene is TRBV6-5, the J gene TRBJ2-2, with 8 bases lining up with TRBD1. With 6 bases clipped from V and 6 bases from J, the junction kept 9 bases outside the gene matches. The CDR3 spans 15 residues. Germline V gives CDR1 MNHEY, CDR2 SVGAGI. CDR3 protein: CASSTGQGMAGELFF. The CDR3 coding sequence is TGTGCCAGCAGCACCGGACAGGGAATGGCCGGGGAGCTGTTTTTT.

The CDR3 sequence is CASSDRDSPYEQYF. The CDR3 coding sequence is TGTGCCAGCAGTGACCGGGACTCTCCCTACGAGCAGTACTTC. The chain is built from TRBV9 and TRBJ2-7; perhaps TRBD2 as D (6 bases). This CDR3 comprises 14 residues. Germline V gene lookup returns CDR1 SGDLS and CDR2 YYNGEE. Trimming removed 5 bases from V and 2 bases from J, with 14 bases in between.

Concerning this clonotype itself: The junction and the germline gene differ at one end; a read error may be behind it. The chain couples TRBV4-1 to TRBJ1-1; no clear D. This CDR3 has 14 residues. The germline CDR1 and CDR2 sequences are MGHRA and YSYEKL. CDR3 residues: CTSSQVSSNTEAFF. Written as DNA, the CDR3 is TGCACCAGCAGCCAAGTATCGTCGAACACTGAAGCTTTCTTT.

The CDR3 DNA is TGTGCCAGCAGCTTAGATCTGGACGGTGAAGCTTTCTTT. It translates to CASSLDLDGEAFF. The chain joins TRBV7-6 to TRBJ1-1, with D hard to call. Germline V gene data show CDR1 as SGHVS and CDR2 as FNYEAQ. There are 13 residues in the CDR3. V was trimmed by 1 base and J by 7 bases, leaving 10 bases between them.

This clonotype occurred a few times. The CDR3 DNA is TGCAGTGCCAGGAGGGACCCTCAAGAGACCCAGTACTTC. Translating it yields CSARRDPQETQYF. The genes are TRBV20-1 and TRBJ2-5; D possibly corresponds to TRBD2 (6 bases). This CDR3 spans 13 amino acids. Germline CDR1 reads DFQATT; CDR2 reads SNEGSKA (reference sequence). The ends were cut back, 6 bases at V and 2 bases at J, with 13 bases in the middle.

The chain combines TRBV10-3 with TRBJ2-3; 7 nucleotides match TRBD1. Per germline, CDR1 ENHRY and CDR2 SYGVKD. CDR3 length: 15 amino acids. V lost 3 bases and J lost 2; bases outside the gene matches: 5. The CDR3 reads CAISESGTATDTQYF. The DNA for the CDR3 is TGTGCCATCAGTGAATCCGGGACAGCCACAGATACGCAGTATTTT.

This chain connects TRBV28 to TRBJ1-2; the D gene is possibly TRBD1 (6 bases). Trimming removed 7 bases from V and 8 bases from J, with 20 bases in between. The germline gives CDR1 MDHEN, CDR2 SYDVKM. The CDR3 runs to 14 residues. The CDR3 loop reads CASIPQGLQRGYTF. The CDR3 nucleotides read TGTGCCAGCATTCCACAGGGACTACAGAGGGGCTACACCTTC.

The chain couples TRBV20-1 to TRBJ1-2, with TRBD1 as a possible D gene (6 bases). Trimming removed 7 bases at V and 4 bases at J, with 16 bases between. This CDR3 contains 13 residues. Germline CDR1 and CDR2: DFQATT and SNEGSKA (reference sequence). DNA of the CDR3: TGCAGTGTTTTGGGGGGCGAAGGCTATGGCTACACCTTC. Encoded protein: CSVLGGEGYGYTF.

This chain's CDR3 is CASSVDGRPTYGYTF. The CDR3 DNA reads TGTGCCAGCAGCGTAGACGGCAGACCGACCTATGGCTACACCTTC. The chain recombines TRBV9 with TRBJ1-2; D gene ambiguous. The V end was cut by 0 bases, the J end by 4 bases, with 13 bases between. The CDR3 consists of 15 residues. The germline V gene has CDR1 SGDLS and CDR2 YYNGEE.

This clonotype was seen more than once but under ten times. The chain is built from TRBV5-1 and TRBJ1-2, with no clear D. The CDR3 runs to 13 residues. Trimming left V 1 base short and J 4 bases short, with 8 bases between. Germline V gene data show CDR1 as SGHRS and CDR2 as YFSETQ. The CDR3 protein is CASSLSETYGYTF. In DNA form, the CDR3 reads TGCGCCAGCAGCTTGAGCGAAACCTATGGCTACACCTTC.

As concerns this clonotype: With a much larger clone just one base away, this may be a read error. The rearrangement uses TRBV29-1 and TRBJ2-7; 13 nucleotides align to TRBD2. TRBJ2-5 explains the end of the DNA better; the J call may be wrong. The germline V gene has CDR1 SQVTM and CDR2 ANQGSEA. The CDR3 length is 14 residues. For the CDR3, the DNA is TGCAGCGTTGTGGAGACTAGCGGGGGGGAGACCCAGTACTTC. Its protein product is CSVVETSGGETQYF.

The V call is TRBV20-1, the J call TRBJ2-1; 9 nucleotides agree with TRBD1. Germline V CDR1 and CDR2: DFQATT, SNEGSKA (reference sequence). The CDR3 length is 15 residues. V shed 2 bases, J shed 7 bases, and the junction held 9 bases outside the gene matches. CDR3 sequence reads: CSARRTGDLRNEQFF. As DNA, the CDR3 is TGCAGTGCTAGAAGGACAGGGGACCTACGGAATGAGCAGTTCTTC.

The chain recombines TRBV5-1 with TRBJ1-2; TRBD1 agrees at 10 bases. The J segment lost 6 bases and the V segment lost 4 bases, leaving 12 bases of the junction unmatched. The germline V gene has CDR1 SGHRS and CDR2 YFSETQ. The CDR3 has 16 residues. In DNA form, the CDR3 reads TGCGCCAGCAGCCCTACCCCCACCGGACAGGGGGATGGCTACACCTTC. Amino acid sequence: CASSPTPTGQGDGYTF.

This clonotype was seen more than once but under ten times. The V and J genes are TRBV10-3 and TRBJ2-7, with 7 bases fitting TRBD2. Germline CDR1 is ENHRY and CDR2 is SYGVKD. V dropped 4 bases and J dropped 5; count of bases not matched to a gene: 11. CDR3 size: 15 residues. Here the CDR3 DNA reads TGTGCCATCAGTGTTGCGAGAGGGGCGGGAGACGAGCAGTACTTC. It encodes CAISVARGAGDEQYF.

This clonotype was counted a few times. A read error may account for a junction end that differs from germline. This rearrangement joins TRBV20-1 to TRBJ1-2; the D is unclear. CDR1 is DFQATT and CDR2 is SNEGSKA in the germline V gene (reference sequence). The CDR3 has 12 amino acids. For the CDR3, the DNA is TGCAGTGCTGGAGATGTCGGGTATGGCTACACCTTC. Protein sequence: CSAGDVGYGYTF.

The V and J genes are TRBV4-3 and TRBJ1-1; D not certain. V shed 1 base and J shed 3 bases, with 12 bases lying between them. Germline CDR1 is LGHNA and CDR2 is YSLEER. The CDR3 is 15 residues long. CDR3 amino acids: CASSQVEIRDTEAFF. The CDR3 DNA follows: TGCGCCAGCAGCCAAGTCGAGATAAGAGACACTGAAGCTTTCTTT.

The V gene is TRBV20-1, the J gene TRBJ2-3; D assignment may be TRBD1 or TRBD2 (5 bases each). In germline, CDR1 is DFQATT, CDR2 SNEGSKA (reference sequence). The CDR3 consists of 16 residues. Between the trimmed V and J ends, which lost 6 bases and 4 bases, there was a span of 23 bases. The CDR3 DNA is TGCAGTGCCAGAAGCCCCGGGACGTTAGATGCAGATACGCAGTATTTT. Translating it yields CSARSPGTLDADTQYF.

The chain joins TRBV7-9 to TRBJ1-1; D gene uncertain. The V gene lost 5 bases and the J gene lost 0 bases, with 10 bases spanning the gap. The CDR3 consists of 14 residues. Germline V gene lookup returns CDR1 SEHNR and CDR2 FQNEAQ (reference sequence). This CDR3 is CASSRPYVNTEAFF. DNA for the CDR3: TGTGCCAGCAGCCGACCCTACGTGAACACTGAAGCTTTCTTT.

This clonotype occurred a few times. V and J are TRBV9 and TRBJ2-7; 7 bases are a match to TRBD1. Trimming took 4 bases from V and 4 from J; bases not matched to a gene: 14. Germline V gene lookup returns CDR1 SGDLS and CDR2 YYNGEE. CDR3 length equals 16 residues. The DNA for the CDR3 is TGTGCCAGCAGCCCCCCCCCCGGGACAGATAATTACGAGCAGTACTTC. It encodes CASSPPPGTDNYEQYF. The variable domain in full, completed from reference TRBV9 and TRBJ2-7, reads DSGVTQTPKHLITATGQRVTLRCSPRSGDLSVYWYQQSLDQGLQFLIQYYNGEERAKGNILERFSAQQFPDLHSELNLSSLELGDSALYFCASSPPPGTDNYEQYFGPGTRLTVT.

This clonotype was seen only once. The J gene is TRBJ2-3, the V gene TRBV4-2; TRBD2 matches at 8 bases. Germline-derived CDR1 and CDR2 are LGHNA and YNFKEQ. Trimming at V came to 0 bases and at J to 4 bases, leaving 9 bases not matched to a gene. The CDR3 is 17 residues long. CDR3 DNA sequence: TGTGCCAGCAGCCAAGATAGCGGACTAGCTCGACCAGATACGCAGTATTTT. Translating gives CASSQDSGLARPDTQYF.

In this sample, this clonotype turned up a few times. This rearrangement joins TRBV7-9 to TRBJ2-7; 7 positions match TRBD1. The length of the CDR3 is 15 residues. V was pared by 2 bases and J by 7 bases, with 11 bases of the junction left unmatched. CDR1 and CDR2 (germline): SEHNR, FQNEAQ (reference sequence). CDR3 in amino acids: CASSLFGDRYNEQYF. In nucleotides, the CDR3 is TGTGCCAGCAGCTTATTCGGGGACAGATACAATGAGCAGTACTTC.

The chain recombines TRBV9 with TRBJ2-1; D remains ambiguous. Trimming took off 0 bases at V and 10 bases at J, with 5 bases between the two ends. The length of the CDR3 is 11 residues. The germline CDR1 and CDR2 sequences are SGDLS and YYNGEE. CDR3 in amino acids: CASSVVEEQFF. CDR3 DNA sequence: TGTGCCAGCAGCGTAGTGGAGGAGCAGTTCTTC.

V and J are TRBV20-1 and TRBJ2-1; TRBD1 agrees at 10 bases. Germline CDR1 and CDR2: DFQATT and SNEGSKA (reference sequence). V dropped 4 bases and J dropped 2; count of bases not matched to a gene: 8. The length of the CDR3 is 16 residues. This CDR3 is CSATTGQGGPYNEQFF. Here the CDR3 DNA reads TGCAGTGCTACCACCGGACAGGGGGGCCCCTACAATGAGCAGTTCTTC.

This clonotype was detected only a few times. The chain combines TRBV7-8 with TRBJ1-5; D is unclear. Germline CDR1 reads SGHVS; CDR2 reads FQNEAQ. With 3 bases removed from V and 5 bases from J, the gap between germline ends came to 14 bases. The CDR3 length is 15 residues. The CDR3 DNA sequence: TGTGCCAGCAGCTTCGAAAGGCAGTTTGATCAGCCCCAGCATTTT. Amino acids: CASSFERQFDQPQHF.

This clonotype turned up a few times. The CDR3 DNA reads as TGCGCCAGCAGCCGAACAACCGGGACAGGGCTCGAAAAACTGTTTTTT. Residues: CASSRTTGTGLEKLFF. This rearrangement joins TRBV4-3 to TRBJ1-4; 9 bases are shared with TRBD1. Losses at the gene ends were 4 bases for V and 8 bases for J; bases not matched to a gene: 11. The CDR3 spans 16 residues. CDR1 LGHNA and CDR2 YSLEER come from the germline V gene.

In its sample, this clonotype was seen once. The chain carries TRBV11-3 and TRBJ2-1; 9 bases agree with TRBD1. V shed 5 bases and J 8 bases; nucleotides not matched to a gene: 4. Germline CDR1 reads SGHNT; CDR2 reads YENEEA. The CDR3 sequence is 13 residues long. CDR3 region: CASSADRGHEQFF. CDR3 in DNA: TGTGCCAGCAGCGCGGACAGGGGTCATGAGCAGTTCTTC. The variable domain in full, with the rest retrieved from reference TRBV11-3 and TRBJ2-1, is EAGVVQSPRYKIIEKKQPVAFWCNPISGHNTLYWYLQNLGQGPELLIRYENEEAVDDSQLPKDRFSAERLKGVDSTLKIQPAELGDSAVYLCASSADRGHEQFFGPGTRLTVL.

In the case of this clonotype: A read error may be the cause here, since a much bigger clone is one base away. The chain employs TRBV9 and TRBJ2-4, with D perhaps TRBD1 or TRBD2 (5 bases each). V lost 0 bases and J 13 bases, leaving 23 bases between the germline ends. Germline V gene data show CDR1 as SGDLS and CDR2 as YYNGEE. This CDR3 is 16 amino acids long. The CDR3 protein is CASSVGGGPLYNEQYF. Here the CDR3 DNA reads TGTGCCAGCAGCGTAGGTGGGGGACCACTATACAATGAGCAGTACTTC.